This TCR beta chain was found in a study of CD8 T cells in Susac syndrome. Roughly 0.45 to 1 ug RNA was reverse transcribed with random hexamers. MiXCR, applied by TCRdb to the immunoSEQ multiplex PCR reads, yields one record per CDR3 protein. Of 250,000 to 300,000 distinct CDR3 sequences listed, about 91% are singletons. The sequence derives from a human donor with multiple sclerosis. The sequencing sample was made of CD8+ T cells from PBMCs.

The CDR3 DNA reads TGTGCCAGCAGTTTCGGCCCGGGTATGTCGTACGAGCAGTACTTC. It specifies CASSFGPGMSYEQYF. J is TRBJ2-7 and V is TRBV28; D unresolved. Germline CDR1 reads MDHEN; CDR2 reads SYDVKM. The CDR3 is 15 amino acids. The V end lost 3 bases, the J end lost 4 bases, and 16 bases lay between the germline ends.